Reported below is one T cell receptor (beta chain). The source of the sample is a study of blood T cell repertoires in COVID-19. Across the whole study: PBMCs, B-cell-depleted T cells, or T cells provided the cDNA or gDNA that made up the material.

The authors' processing: Amplifying reference gene primers gave estimates of nucleated cell counts. Clones were read by immunoSEQ multiplex PCR, and TCRdb kept only the in-frame ones, dropping some. V, J and clone size are those of that table, while D and trimming were read from the DNA. The top ten clones hold 10% of a sample with 390,000 or so clones, 80% to 90% of them seen once. The sequenced sample consisted of peripheral blood. The receptor comes from a woman in her thirties with COVID-19, enrolled during active disease.

This CDR3 reads CASSSPDRGLGTQYF. For the CDR3, the DNA is TGCGCCAGCAGCTCCCCGGACAGGGGACTAGGTACGCAGTATTTT. The rearrangement joins TRBV4-3 to TRBJ2-3, with D possibly TRBD1 on 9 matching bases. Trimming stripped 5 bases from V and 8 bases from J, with 20 bases between. This CDR3 contains 15 residues. Germline loops: CDR1 LGHNA, CDR2 YSLEER.